Following are 24 T cell receptor beta chains from one sample sequenced in a study of OX40 agonist ivuxolimab in advanced cancers. Profiled with immunoSEQ multiplex PCR; TCRdb holds only in-frame clones, not every one. The repertoire holds nearly 20,000 clones, with under 90% as singletons. Material: CD4+ or CD8+ T cells sorted from blood, obtained in a trial of the OX40 agonist ivuxolimab. These receptors were taken from an adult with an advanced solid tumor such as melanoma, head and neck, liver or kidney cancer.

V gene TRBV7-9 combines with J gene TRBJ2-7; TRBD1 agrees at 8 bases. CDR3 length: 14 residues. V lost 2 bases, J lost 3 bases, and 3 bases stayed unmatched. Per germline, CDR1 SEHNR and CDR2 FQNEAQ (reference sequence). In nucleotides, the CDR3 is TGTGCCAGCAGCTTAACCGGGACAGGCTACGAGCAGTACTTC. Its protein is CASSLTGTGYEQYF.

The rearrangement uses TRBV9 and TRBJ1-1; D perhaps matches TRBD1 (5 bases). Germline-derived CDR1 and CDR2 are SGDLS and YYNGEE. The CDR3 extends over 14 amino acids. V was clipped by 4 bases and J by 0 bases, with 10 bases between them. CDR3 amino acids: CASSPGGMNTEAFF. The CDR3 coding sequence is TGTGCCAGCAGCCCTGGGGGGATGAACACTGAAGCTTTCTTT.

The chain couples TRBV11-2 to TRBJ2-1; 12 positions agree with TRBD2. Germline lookup yields CDR1 SGHAT and CDR2 FQNNGV. This CDR3 region has 16 residues. The V segment lost 6 bases and the J segment 1 base; nucleotides outside the gene matches: 4. The CDR3 nucleotides are TGTGCCAGCAGTCGGACTAGCGGGAATTCCTACAATGAGCAGTTCTTC. Protein sequence: CASSRTSGNSYNEQFF.

As regards this clone: Sequence at one end of the junction differs from germline and may be a read error. This chain joins TRBV6-5 and TRBJ2-3; 12 nucleotides align to TRBD2. The CDR3 covers 15 residues. Looked up from germline, CDR1 is MNHEY and CDR2 is SVGAGI. CDR3 sequence (DNA): TGTGCCAGCAGTGACTCTAGCGGGGGGGCAGATACGCAGTATTTT. Amino acids: CASSDSSGGADTQYF.

The rearrangement uses TRBV11-2 and TRBJ2-5; 8 bases map to TRBD1. Germline CDR1 and CDR2: SGHAT and FQNNGV. The length of the CDR3 is 17 residues. V lost 4 bases and J lost 2; bases outside the gene matches: 12. The CDR3 sequence: CASSSLRDRRAQETQYF. CDR3 DNA sequence: TGTGCCAGCAGCTCCTTAAGGGACAGGAGGGCTCAAGAGACCCAGTACTTC.

The J gene is TRBJ2-1, the V gene TRBV28; unclear D gene. Deletions cut 6 bases from V and 4 bases from J, with 16 bases between. The germline CDR1 and CDR2 sequences are MDHEN and SYDVKM. The CDR3 spans 15 residues. CDR3 protein: CASRTSRLFYNEQFF. As DNA, the CDR3 is TGTGCCAGCAGGACGTCACGCTTGTTTTACAATGAGCAGTTCTTC.

The genes are TRBV5-6 and TRBJ2-7; D ambiguous. The V gene's germline CDR1 is SGHDT and CDR2 YYEEEE. Trimming removed 1 base at V and 2 bases at J, with 1 base between. CDR3 size: 11 residues. CDR3 amino acids: CASSLTYEQYF. The CDR3 coding sequence is TGTGCCAGCAGCTTGACCTACGAGCAGTACTTC.

In this sample, this clone is medium-sized (0.01 to 0.1%). The chain recombines TRBV14 with TRBJ2-1, with 9 bases aligning to TRBD1. The germline V gene encodes CDR1 SGHDN and CDR2 FVKESK. This CDR3 comprises 16 residues. The ends lost 4 bases at V and 5 bases at J; junction bases unmatched: 9. CDR3 sequence reads: CASSLVPGQGDNEQFF. DNA for the CDR3: TGTGCCAGCAGCCTCGTCCCGGGACAGGGAGACAATGAGCAGTTCTTC.

The J gene is TRBJ2-1, the V gene TRBV7-2; the D gene is possibly TRBD1 (6 bases). The CDR3 contains 14 residues. The germline V gene encodes CDR1 SGHTA and CDR2 FQGNSA. V lost 4 bases to trimming and J lost 1 base, with 8 bases between them. DNA for the CDR3: TGTGCCAGCAGCTATGACAGGTCCTACAATGAGCAGTTCTTC. Amino acid sequence: CASSYDRSYNEQFF.

The rearrangement links TRBV5-1 to TRBJ2-7, with TRBD1 as a possible D gene (6 bases). V lost 0 bases, J lost 0 bases, and 10 bases lay in between. The CDR3 is made up of 15 amino acids. Per germline, CDR1 SGHRS and CDR2 YFSETQ. CDR3 in amino acids: CASSLGQVSSYEQYF. DNA for the CDR3: TGCGCCAGCAGCTTGGGACAGGTTAGCTCCTACGAGCAGTACTTC. Filled out from reference TRBV5-1 and TRBJ2-7, the complete variable domain reads KAGVTQTPRYLIKTRGQQVTLSCSPISGHRSVSWYQQTPGQGLQFLFEYFSETQRNKGNFPGRFSGRQFSNSRSEMNVSTLELGDSALYLCASSLGQVSSYEQYFGPGTRLTVT.

The CDR3 sequence: CASSTPGTSGTDTQYF. The CDR3 nucleotides are TGTGCCAGTAGTACTCCCGGGACTAGCGGCACAGATACGCAGTATTTT. The genes are TRBV19 and TRBJ2-3, with 10 bases lining up with TRBD2. This CDR3 is 16 amino acids long. The germline CDR1 and CDR2 sequences are LNHDA and SQIVND (reference sequence). V dropped 4 bases and J dropped 1; count of bases not matched to a gene: 5.

The V call is TRBV27, the J call TRBJ1-3; D unresolved. This CDR3 region has 16 residues. Between the trimmed V and J ends, which lost 0 bases and 0 bases, there was a span of 9 bases. Germline-derived CDR1 and CDR2 are MNHEY and SMNVEV (reference sequence). The CDR3 protein is CASSLSSGVSGNTIYF. The CDR3 DNA is TGTGCCAGCAGTTTATCTTCAGGAGTCTCTGGAAACACCATATATTTT.

V gene TRBV28 combines with J gene TRBJ2-3; 8 bases fit TRBD2. The CDR3 contains 16 residues. The junction had 13 bases not matched to a gene; V was cut back by 3 bases and J by 8 bases. The germline gives CDR1 MDHEN, CDR2 SYDVKM. CDR3 nucleotide sequence: TGTGCCAGCAGTTTCAGAGCGGGGGCCATTCGGGGTACGCAGTATTTT. Translated: CASSFRAGAIRGTQYF.

The chain links TRBV7-9 to TRBJ1-2; D unclear. V was shortened by 1 base and J by 0 bases, with 12 bases between the two germline ends. CDR1 SEHNR and CDR2 FQNEAQ come from the germline V gene (reference sequence). The CDR3 loop spans 16 amino acids. Here the CDR3 reads CASSLVGSGTNYGYTF. For the CDR3, the DNA is TGTGCCAGCAGCTTAGTAGGTTCGGGGACTAACTATGGCTACACCTTC.

The J gene is TRBJ2-1, the V gene TRBV28; 7 nucleotides match TRBD2. J lost 4 bases, V lost 4 bases, and 7 bases had no gene match. CDR1 MDHEN and CDR2 SYDVKM come from the germline V gene. The CDR3 length is 15 residues. CDR3 loop: CASSYRLAEYNEQFF. Here the CDR3 DNA reads TGTGCCAGCAGTTACCGGCTAGCGGAATACAATGAGCAGTTCTTC.

This clone has only one observation. The chain joins TRBV27 to TRBJ2-5; 9 bases agree with TRBD1. This CDR3 region has 17 residues. Per the germline V gene, CDR1 is MNHEY and CDR2 is SMNVEV (reference sequence). V was clipped by 5 bases and J by 5 bases; unmatched bases: 15. This chain's CDR3 is CASSPPGQGGFGETQYF. DNA for the CDR3: TGTGCCAGCAGTCCACCGGGACAGGGTGGTTTTGGGGAGACCCAGTACTTC.

The gene calls are TRBV29-1 and TRBJ2-5, with no clear D. Trimming stripped 3 bases from V and 7 bases from J, with 15 bases between. Germline CDR1 is SQVTM and CDR2 is ANQGSEA. This CDR3 has 13 amino acids. The CDR3 DNA follows: TGCAGCGTTGAGTGGGATGGTTTTCGGACCCAGTACTTC. The encoded protein is CSVEWDGFRTQYF.

The chain has TRBV9 and TRBJ2-7, with 8 bases fitting TRBD2. This CDR3 comprises 15 residues. The ends lost 4 bases at V and 0 bases at J; junction bases unmatched: 6. The germline V gene encodes CDR1 SGDLS and CDR2 YYNGEE. CDR3 bases: TGTGCCAGCAGCCCACTAGCGGACGTCTCCTACGAGCAGTACTTC. Translation gives CASSPLADVSYEQYF.

J is TRBJ1-6 and V is TRBV2, with no clear D. V lost 4 bases to trimming and J lost 5 bases, with 9 bases between them. The germline gives CDR1 SNHLY, CDR2 FYNNEI. This CDR3 has 14 residues. This CDR3 reads CASSASDNNSPLHF. For the CDR3, the DNA is TGTGCCAGCAGTGCTTCGGATAATAATTCACCCCTCCACTTT.

The chain links TRBV2 to TRBJ2-7, with 12 bases that match TRBD1. Per the germline V gene, CDR1 is SNHLY and CDR2 is FYNNEI. After removal of 9 bases from V and 7 bases from J, the junction contained 7 bases not matched to a gene. This CDR3 spans 13 amino acids. The CDR3: CASLGQGAREQYF. In DNA, the CDR3 is TGTGCCAGTTTGGGACAGGGGGCGCGAGAGCAGTACTTC.

This clone is deemed medium-sized. The genes are TRBV28 and TRBJ1-1; D ambiguous. The germline V gene encodes CDR1 MDHEN and CDR2 SYDVKM. V was cut by 5 bases and J by 7 bases, with 11 bases left in between. The CDR3 is 12 residues long. The CDR3 sequence: CASSPGAIEAFF. The CDR3 coding sequence is TGTGCCAGCAGTCCGGGTGCAATTGAAGCTTTCTTT.

J is TRBJ1-2 and V is TRBV9; 8 bases are a match to TRBD1. Trimming took 3 bases from V and 4 from J; bases not matched to a gene: 11. The CDR3 covers 16 residues. Germline CDR1 is SGDLS and CDR2 is YYNGEE. CDR3 coding DNA: TGTGCCAGCAGCGAGAGGGACAGGAGCCTTAGCTATGGCTACACCTTC. This translates into CASSERDRSLSYGYTF. Drawing the rest from reference TRBV9 and TRBJ1-2, the complete variable domain is DSGVTQTPKHLITATGQRVTLRCSPRSGDLSVYWYQQSLDQGLQFLIQYYNGEERAKGNILERFSAQQFPDLHSELNLSSLELGDSALYFCASSERDRSLSYGYTFGSGTRLTVV.

The chain combines TRBV6-5 with TRBJ1-5, with D possibly matching TRBD1 (6 bases). The CDR3 is made up of 15 amino acids. Trimming removed 6 bases at V and 5 bases at J, with 17 bases between. The germline gives CDR1 MNHEY, CDR2 SVGAGI. The CDR3 coding sequence is TGTGCCAGCAGCCCCATACAGGGAAAGGATCAGCCCCAGCATTTT. It yields the protein CASSPIQGKDQPQHF.

The rearrangement joins TRBV7-9 to TRBJ2-5, with D hard to call. CDR3 length equals 10 residues. Per the germline V gene, CDR1 is SEHNR and CDR2 is FQNEAQ (reference sequence). V dropped 8 bases and J dropped 1 base, with 2 bases sitting between them. The chain's CDR3 is CASSQETQYF. The CDR3 nucleotides read TGTGCCAGCTCCCAAGAGACCCAGTACTTC.